These 19 T cell receptor beta chains came from one sample sequenced in a study of T cell changes during pregnancy in multiple sclerosis. The data were produced by immunoSEQ multiplex PCR, yet TCRdb's version contains in-frame clones alone and is incomplete. The sample lists over 45,000 clones; about 93% were seen once. This material consisted of peripheral blood, taken in the third trimester of pregnancy. The receptors were sampled from a female donor in good health, enrolled as a control in a pregnancy study.

The V gene is TRBV1, the J gene TRBJ2-1; TRBD1, the table's D call, lacks a check against the DNA. TRBV1 is an annotated pseudogene. The CDR3 is made up of 13 amino acids. The CDR3: CTIMKLRGNEQFF. In nucleotides, the CDR3 is TGCACCATTATGAAACTCAGGGGCAATGAGCAGTTCTTC.

V and J are TRBV5-1 and TRBJ2-5; 7 positions agree with TRBD1. V shed 3 bases, J shed 5 bases, and the junction held 1 base outside the gene matches. The CDR3 has 12 amino acids. Germline V gene data show CDR1 as SGHRS and CDR2 as YFSETQ. CDR3 coding DNA: TGCGCCAGCAGCTCGGACAGGGAGACCCAGTACTTC. Its translation is CASSSDRETQYF.

This rearrangement joins TRBV16 to TRBJ2-7; possible D gene TRBD2, 6 bases. The CDR3 loop spans 16 amino acids. Trimming shortened V by 2 bases and J by 0 bases, and 14 bases separated the two germline ends. The germline gives CDR1 KGHSY, CDR2 FQNENV. CDR3 sequence reads: CASSQRPVEGSYEQYF. The CDR3 bases are TGTGCCAGCAGCCAACGACCGGTGGAGGGCTCCTACGAGCAGTACTTC. Based on the CDR3 plus reference TRBV16 and TRBJ2-7, the full variable domain is GEEVAQTPKHLVRGEGQKAKLYCAPIKGHSYVFWYQQVLKNEFKFLISFQNENVFDETGMPKERFSAKCLPNSPCSLEIQATKLEDSAVYFCASSQRPVEGSYEQYFGPGTRLTVT.

The CDR3 protein is CASSLGTGGREPQHF. The DNA for the CDR3 is TGTGCCAGCAGCCTCGGGACAGGGGGCCGGGAGCCCCAGCATTTT. This chain joins TRBV7-9 and TRBJ1-5; 12 bases are shared with TRBD1. V gave up 5 bases and J gave up 8 bases; unmatched junction bases: 7. This CDR3 region has 15 residues. The V gene's germline CDR1 is SEHNR and CDR2 FQNEAQ (reference sequence).

This sequence joins TRBV7-2 and TRBJ1-2; perhaps TRBD1 as D (5 bases). Germline V gives CDR1 SGHTA, CDR2 FQGNSA. This CDR3 is 14 amino acids long. Trimming took off 5 bases at V and 3 bases at J, with 13 bases between the two ends. The CDR3 bases are TGTGCCAGCAGCCCTTCCGGAGGGGACTATGGCTACACCTTC. This gives the protein CASSPSGGDYGYTF. Variable domain in full (rest from reference TRBV7-2 and TRBJ1-2): GAGVSQSPSNKVTEKGKDVELRCDPISGHTALYWYRQSLGQGLEFLIYFQGNSAPDKSGLPSDRFSAERTGGSVSTLTIQRTQQEDSAVYLCASSPSGGDYGYTFGSGTRLTVV.

J is TRBJ1-6 and V is TRBV7-9, with 8 bases that match TRBD1. This CDR3 is 15 amino acids long. The germline gives CDR1 SEHNR, CDR2 FQNEAQ (reference sequence). Trimming removed 4 bases from V and 8 bases from J; junction bases left unmatched: 7. CDR3 in DNA: TGTGCCAGCAGCTCTATAACAGGGGGAGATTCACCCCTCCACTTT. This translates into CASSSITGGDSPLHF.

The V call is TRBV6-6, the J call TRBJ1-2, with no clear D. The V end was cut by 11 bases, the J end by 2 bases, with 9 bases between. The CDR3 has 11 amino acids. CDR1 is MNHNY and CDR2 is SVGAGI in the germline V gene (reference sequence). For the CDR3, the DNA is TGTGCCGCCGGAGGGAACTATGGCTACACCTTC. It encodes CAAGGNYGYTF.

This clone was counted once. The rearrangement uses TRBV6-5 and TRBJ2-3, with D unclear. Trimming shortened V by 3 bases and J by 7 bases, and 14 bases separated the two germline ends. This CDR3 has 14 amino acids. Germline V gene lookup returns CDR1 MNHEY and CDR2 SVGAGI. The CDR3, as DNA: TGTGCCAGCAGTTATGGCGGAGCCCAGCATACGCAGTATTTT. Its translation: CASSYGGAQHTQYF.

The rearrangement uses TRBV28 and TRBJ1-1, with 11 bases fitting TRBD1. V trimming: 5 bases; J trimming: 5 bases; junction bases outside the gene matches: 4. CDR3 length: 14 residues. Germline V gives CDR1 MDHEN, CDR2 SYDVKM. CDR3 in DNA: TGTGCCAGCAGTGGGACAGGGGGATTGACTGAAGCTTTCTTT. Protein: CASSGTGGLTEAFF.

This clone was detected once. The chain couples TRBV28 to TRBJ2-3, with 7 bases lining up with TRBD2. The trim removed 3 bases at V and 1 base at J, leaving 4 bases unmatched. Per germline, CDR1 MDHEN and CDR2 SYDVKM. The CDR3 has 15 amino acids. The CDR3 spells CASSLVAGGTDTQYF. In DNA form, the CDR3 reads TGTGCCAGCAGTTTGGTTGCGGGAGGCACAGATACGCAGTATTTT.

The chain joins TRBV30 to TRBJ1-5, with a possible D match to TRBD1 (6 bases). Germline CDR1 and CDR2: GTSNPN and SVGIG (reference sequence). Trimming removed 1 base at V and 0 bases at J, with 16 bases between. The length of the CDR3 is 17 residues. The CDR3 nucleotides read TGTGCCTGGAGTGAATACCCAACAGGGTATAGCAATCAGCCCCAGCATTTT. Translating gives CAWSEYPTGYSNQPQHF.

CDR3 sequence: CASSGTGLAGGREQYF. The CDR3 nucleotides read TGTGCCAGCAGTGGGACCGGACTAGCGGGAGGTCGGGAGCAGTACTTC. The chain uses TRBV6-1 and TRBJ2-7; TRBD2 matches 14 bases. Germline values: CDR1 MNHNS, CDR2 SASEGT. Germline trimming cut 4 bases from V and 7 bases from J; bases unmatched to any gene: 9. CDR3 length: 16 amino acids.

V usage is TRBV5-1 and J usage is TRBJ2-7; 12 bases are a match to TRBD2. This CDR3 spans 13 amino acids. The V and J ends lost 3 bases and 12 bases, in that order; junction bases with no gene match: 7. The germline V gene encodes CDR1 SGHRS and CDR2 YFSETQ. The CDR3 is CASSSGLAGRWYF. Written as DNA, the CDR3 is TGCGCCAGCAGCTCGGGACTAGCGGGCCGGTGGTACTTC.

The V and J genes are TRBV11-3 and TRBJ1-2; D is uncertain. Trimming took off 5 bases at V and 0 bases at J, with 13 bases between the two ends. This CDR3 is 15 amino acids long. Germline CDR1 SGHNT, CDR2 YENEEA. This CDR3 is CASSPGSGSNYGYTF. In DNA form, the CDR3 reads TGTGCCAGCAGCCCGGGTAGTGGGTCTAACTATGGCTACACCTTC.

This clone turned up a few times. This chain uses TRBV30 with TRBJ1-1, with TRBD1 identical over 7 bases. CDR3 length: 14 amino acids. V trimming: 1 base; J trimming: 1 base; junction bases outside the gene matches: 3. Looked up from germline, CDR1 is GTSNPN and CDR2 is SVGIG (reference sequence). Here the CDR3 DNA reads TGTGCCTGGAGTGAGGGACAGCCGAACACTGAAGCTTTCTTT. Encoded protein: CAWSEGQPNTEAFF.

The chain joins TRBV18 to TRBJ1-2; 9 bases are shared with TRBD1. Germline CDR1 reads KGHSH; CDR2 reads LQKENI. Trimming removed 0 bases from V and 6 bases from J; junction bases left unmatched: 8. The CDR3 covers 16 residues. The CDR3 loop is CASSPPETGGDDGYTF. The DNA for the CDR3 is TGTGCCAGCTCACCACCAGAGACAGGGGGTGACGATGGCTACACCTTC.

The V call is TRBV6-5, the J call TRBJ1-2; 9 bases agree with TRBD1. V gave up 6 bases and J gave up 8 bases; unmatched junction bases: 4. This CDR3 has 12 amino acids. Per the germline V gene, CDR1 is MNHEY and CDR2 is SVGAGI. CDR3 region: CASRTGGNGYTF. The CDR3 region has the DNA TGTGCCAGCAGGACAGGGGGAAACGGCTACACCTTC.

This clone was seen a handful of times. This rearrangement joins TRBV4-2 to TRBJ2-5; 11 positions agree with TRBD2. The ends lost 4 bases at V and 7 bases at J; junction bases unmatched: 8. Germline V gene data show CDR1 as LGHNA and CDR2 as YNFKEQ. The CDR3 totals 15 residues. CDR3 region: CASSPDSGGVGTQYF. The CDR3, as DNA: TGTGCCAGCAGCCCGGATAGCGGGGGGGTTGGGACCCAGTACTTC.

The J gene is TRBJ2-7, the V gene TRBV10-3, with a weak D call TRBD1 (5 bases). This CDR3 spans 13 amino acids. The V end was cut by 6 bases, the J end by 3 bases, with 12 bases between. Per germline, CDR1 ENHRY and CDR2 SYGVKD. CDR3 DNA sequence: TGTGCCATCAGCCCAAGCAGGGTCTACGAGCAGTACTTC. It specifies CAISPSRVYEQYF.